What follows are 30 T cell receptor beta chains derived from one specimen sequenced in a study of T cells after yellow fever vaccination. Each CDR3 protein is one row after TCRdb ran MiXCR on the 5' RACE reads. Here the sample spans hundreds of thousands of distinct CDR3 sequences, 9% to 15% being singletons. The specimen comprised PBMCs, sampled on the day of the yellow fever booster vaccination. The receptors stem from a man aged 25-45 years who received the YFV17D yellow fever vaccine.

The J gene is TRBJ2-2, the V gene TRBV20-1; the D is unclear. Looked up from germline, CDR1 is DFQATT and CDR2 is SNEGSKA (reference sequence). The V and J ends lost 6 bases and 3 bases respectively, with 5 bases between them. CDR3 length: 11 residues. CDR3 protein: CSAIDTGELFF. The CDR3 DNA reads TGCAGTGCCATCGACACCGGGGAGCTGTTTTTT.

The chain links TRBV27 to TRBJ2-1, with 9 bases that match TRBD2. There are 14 residues in the CDR3. Germline CDR1 MNHEY, CDR2 SMNVEV (reference sequence). V shed 5 bases and J 8 bases; nucleotides not matched to a gene: 7. The DNA for the CDR3 is TGTGCCAGCAGTGGCCTAGCGGGATTCTATGAGCAGTTCTTC. Its protein is CASSGLAGFYEQFF.

This clonotype was seen a few times. The V and J genes are TRBV20-1 and TRBJ2-3; 7 bases match TRBD2. The CDR3 is 15 amino acids. CDR1 and CDR2 (germline): DFQATT, SNEGSKA (reference sequence). The V segment lost 2 bases and the J segment 3 bases; nucleotides outside the gene matches: 8. The CDR3 spells CSARRAGLPTDTQYF. CDR3 DNA sequence: TGCAGTGCTAGACGAGCGGGACTTCCAACAGATACGCAGTATTTT.

This clonotype has a handful of counts. The chain joins TRBV5-1 to TRBJ1-4; a weak D match, TRBD1 (5 bases). The CDR3 consists of 17 residues. The V gene's germline CDR1 is SGHRS and CDR2 YFSETQ. Trimming stripped 2 bases from V and 2 bases from J, with 16 bases between. DNA for the CDR3: TGCGCCAGCAGCTTATCAGGGCCCGGTAGGACTAATGAAAAACTGTTTTTT. Its protein product is CASSLSGPGRTNEKLFF.

In its sample, this clonotype was seen a few times. The chain is built from TRBV7-2 and TRBJ2-5; a weak D match, TRBD1 (6 bases). The germline V gene encodes CDR1 SGHTA and CDR2 FQGNSA. The germline V and J ends were trimmed by 1 base and 7 bases, with 16 bases remaining between them. This CDR3 region has 15 residues. CDR3 amino acids: CASSLGTETVGTQYF. CDR3 nucleotide sequence: TGTGCCAGCAGCTTAGGGACAGAAACGGTCGGGACCCAGTACTTC.

The table lists this clonotype with a few counts. V gene TRBV7-8 combines with J gene TRBJ2-1; TRBD2 aligns across 8 bases. The V segment lost 3 bases and the J segment 8 bases; nucleotides outside the gene matches: 12. CDR1 is SGHVS, CDR2 FQNEAQ, per germline. This CDR3 comprises 16 residues. In DNA, the CDR3 is TGTGCCAGCAGCTTTTCAGGACGACTAGCGTGGCATGAGCAGTTCTTC. Translation gives CASSFSGRLAWHEQFF.

V and J are TRBV20-1 and TRBJ2-3; D is unresolved. V was clipped by 3 bases and J by 1 base, with 11 bases between them. Germline assignment: CDR1 DFQATT and CDR2 SNEGSKA (reference sequence). The CDR3 loop spans 14 amino acids. The DNA for the CDR3 is TGCAGTGCTAGCGTCAGTACCCGCACAGATACGCAGTATTTT. The encoded protein is CSASVSTRTDTQYF.

V and J are TRBV12-3 or TRBV12-4 and TRBJ2-1, with 7 bases that match TRBD2. There are 12 residues in the CDR3. The V gene end was trimmed by 1 base and the J gene end by 12 bases; junction bases not matched to a gene: 3. CDR3 DNA: TGTGCCAGCAGTTTAGGGTCGGGGGGGCAGTTCTTC. Protein sequence: CASSLGSGGQFF.

This clonotype occurred a few times. V gene TRBV24-1 combines with J gene TRBJ2-2; 11 bases fit TRBD2. J lost 4 bases, V lost 5 bases, and 5 bases had no gene match. CDR1 KGHDR and CDR2 SFDVKD come from the germline V gene. This CDR3 has 16 residues. CDR3 sequence: CATSASGTSGTGELFF. Here the CDR3 DNA reads TGTGCCACCAGTGCCTCCGGGACTAGCGGCACCGGGGAGCTGTTTTTT.

The chain links TRBV29-1 to TRBJ1-3, with 8 bases that match TRBD1. This CDR3 spans 13 amino acids. Germline V gives CDR1 SQVTM, CDR2 ANQGSEA. V dropped 3 bases and J dropped 4; count of bases not matched to a gene: 2. The CDR3 DNA sequence: TGCAGCGTTGAGGGGACAGGCGGAAACACCATATATTTT. Residues: CSVEGTGGNTIYF.

This clonotype was found many times. The J gene is TRBJ2-5, the V gene TRBV29-1; 10 bases agree with TRBD2. Trimming removed 4 bases from V and 4 bases from J; junction bases left unmatched: 0. The CDR3 covers 12 residues. Germline assignment: CDR1 SQVTM and CDR2 ANQGSEA. Written as DNA, the CDR3 is TGCAGCGTTGTAGCGGGAGGAGAGACCCAGTACTTC. Translation gives CSVVAGGETQYF.

This clonotype was counted only a few times. The chain is built from TRBV12-3 or TRBV12-4 and TRBJ1-2, with D perhaps TRBD1 (6 bases). The CDR3 has 15 residues. The V end lost 3 bases, the J end lost 8 bases, and 19 bases lay between the germline ends. DNA of the CDR3: TGTGCCAGCAGTTTCAGCCCTGGACAGTCCGAGGGCTACACCTTC. This gives the protein CASSFSPGQSEGYTF.

This clonotype showed up just a few times. The chain uses TRBV7-2 and TRBJ2-1; maybe TRBD2 (6 bases). This CDR3 has 14 residues. Trimming removed 6 bases from V and 12 bases from J, with 21 bases in between. Germline-derived CDR1 and CDR2 are SGHTA and FQGNSA. The CDR3 spells CASRLHGTSDGQFF. The CDR3 DNA follows: TGTGCCAGCAGGTTGCATGGGACTTCGGATGGGCAGTTCTTC.

A few counts support this clonotype. The chain joins TRBV7-2 to TRBJ2-7; tentatively, D is TRBD1 (5 bases). V lost 2 bases, J lost 1 base, and 9 bases lay in between. The germline CDR1 and CDR2 sequences are SGHTA and FQGNSA. CDR3 length equals 14 residues. The CDR3 loop reads CASSLQGISYEQYF. The DNA of the CDR3 is TGTGCCAGCAGCTTACAGGGAATTTCCTACGAGCAGTACTTC. The full variable domain, rest sourced from reference TRBV7-2 and TRBJ2-7, is GAGVSQSPSNKVTEKGKDVELRCDPISGHTALYWYRQSLGQGLEFLIYFQGNSAPDKSGLPSDRFSAERTGGSVSTLTIQRTQQEDSAVYLCASSLQGISYEQYFGPGTRLTVT.

To note about this clonotype: An end of the junction does not agree with germline; a read error may underlie this. The chain has TRBV12-3 or TRBV12-4 and TRBJ2-1; D possibly corresponds to TRBD2 (5 bases). The CDR3 covers 11 residues. Written as DNA, the CDR3 is TGTGCCAGCAGATCCGGGGTATCCGTCATCTTC. Protein product: CASRSGVSVIF.

The V gene is TRBV18, the J gene TRBJ2-1; TRBD2 aligns across 7 bases. CDR3 size: 15 residues. Germline loops: CDR1 KGHSH, CDR2 LQKENI. With 2 bases clipped from V and 5 bases from J, the junction kept 6 bases outside the gene matches. This chain's CDR3 is CASSPGETSNNEQFF. The DNA of the CDR3 is TGTGCCAGCTCACCAGGGGAGACTAGCAACAATGAGCAGTTCTTC.

This sequence joins TRBV19 and TRBJ2-7; possible D gene TRBD1, 6 bases. Germline V CDR1 and CDR2: LNHDA, SQIVND (reference sequence). The V gene lost 9 bases and the J gene lost 5 bases, with 23 bases spanning the gap. CDR3 size: 15 residues. The DNA for the CDR3 is TGTGCCAGCCGAAGGGGGACGAATAGATGGGACGAGCAGTACTTC. This sequence encodes CASRRGTNRWDEQYF. The full variable domain, completed using reference TRBV19 and TRBJ2-7, is DGGITQSPKYLFRKEGQNVTLSCEQNLNHDAMYWYRQDPGQGLRLIYYSQIVNDFQKGDIAEGYSVSREKKESFPLTVTSAQKNPTAFYLCASRRGTNRWDEQYFGPGTRLTVT.

This chain uses TRBV2 with TRBJ1-5, with TRBD1 matching 10 bases. The CDR3 is made up of 14 amino acids. Looked up from germline, CDR1 is SNHLY and CDR2 is FYNNEI. V was pared by 6 bases and J by 6 bases, with 5 bases of the junction left unmatched. CDR3 nucleotide sequence: TGTGCCAGCAGCGGGACAGGGGACACTCAGCCCCAGCATTTT. Translation gives CASSGTGDTQPQHF. The complete variable domain, with remaining parts taken from reference TRBV2 and TRBJ1-5, reads EPEVTQTPSHQVTQMGQEVILRCVPISNHLYFYWYRQILGQKVEFLVSFYNNEISEKSEIFDDQFSVERPDGSNFTLKIRSTKLEDSAMYFCASSGTGDTQPQHFGDGTRLSIL.

This clonotype turned up a few times. The gene calls are TRBV20-1 and TRBJ2-7; perhaps TRBD1 as D (5 bases). The CDR3 is 15 residues long. Trimming removed 6 bases at V and 6 bases at J, with 24 bases between. CDR1 and CDR2 (germline): DFQATT, SNEGSKA (reference sequence). The CDR3 sequence is CSAPVVDRAVPEQYF. CDR3 in DNA: TGCAGTGCGCCAGTTGTCGACAGAGCAGTTCCCGAGCAGTACTTC.

In its sample, this clonotype was seen a few times. The chain has TRBV19 and TRBJ2-7; 10 bases fit TRBD2. This CDR3 spans 16 amino acids. Germline-derived CDR1 and CDR2 are LNHDA and SQIVND (reference sequence). V shed 4 bases, J shed 2 bases, and the junction held 8 bases outside the gene matches. The CDR3 here is CASSTPTSGFPYEQYF. The CDR3 DNA reads as TGTGCCAGTAGTACTCCGACTAGCGGGTTCCCCTACGAGCAGTACTTC.

The chain employs TRBV19 and TRBJ1-5; TRBD1 matches at 9 bases. V shed 7 bases, J shed 7 bases, and the junction held 8 bases outside the gene matches. Per germline, CDR1 LNHDA and CDR2 SQIVND (reference sequence). The CDR3 sequence is 14 residues long. Written as DNA, the CDR3 is TGTGCCAGTATACCGGGACAGGGAGGACAGCCCCAGCATTTT. Translating it yields CASIPGQGGQPQHF.

The J gene is TRBJ2-5, the V gene TRBV18; unclear D gene. Trimming cost V 3 bases and J 13 bases, with 18 bases left between them. CDR3 length equals 13 residues. Per the germline V gene, CDR1 is KGHSH and CDR2 is LQKENI. The CDR3 coding sequence is TGTGCCAGCTCACCTTCTGGGAACGGCGACGCGTACTTC. Translated, it gives CASSPSGNGDAYF.

Only a few counts were recorded for this clonotype. The chain is built from TRBV20-1 and TRBJ2-4; D call uncertain. Per germline, CDR1 DFQATT and CDR2 SNEGSKA (reference sequence). The CDR3 is 13 residues long. Trimming removed 3 bases at V and 5 bases at J, with 11 bases between. The chain's CDR3 is CSASDGEENIQYF. In nucleotides, the CDR3 is TGCAGTGCTAGTGATGGAGAGGAAAACATTCAGTACTTC.

The gene calls are TRBV12-3 or TRBV12-4 and TRBJ1-1; tentatively, D is TRBD1 (5 bases). V lost 7 bases, J lost 4 bases, and 25 bases lay in between. This CDR3 contains 17 residues. CDR3 sequence reads: CASILTGLGSGSTEAFF. The CDR3, as DNA: TGTGCCAGCATCCTCACAGGACTGGGAAGCGGTAGCACTGAAGCTTTCTTT.

This clonotype was seen a few times. The rearrangement links TRBV7-2 to TRBJ2-7; possibly TRBD1 for D (6 bases). Trimming removed 1 base from V and 1 base from J, with 8 bases in between. The CDR3 totals 14 residues. CDR1 SGHTA and CDR2 FQGNSA come from the germline V gene. The CDR3 bases are TGTGCCAGCAGCTTAGGGGACATTTCCTACGAGCAGTACTTC. Translated: CASSLGDISYEQYF. Based on the CDR3 plus reference TRBV7-2 and TRBJ2-7, the full variable domain is GAGVSQSPSNKVTEKGKDVELRCDPISGHTALYWYRQSLGQGLEFLIYFQGNSAPDKSGLPSDRFSAERTGGSVSTLTIQRTQQEDSAVYLCASSLGDISYEQYFGPGTRLTVT.

This chain joins TRBV15 and TRBJ2-4, with D possibly being TRBD2 (6 bases). Germline CDR1 is LNHNV and CDR2 is YYDKDF (reference sequence). The CDR3 extends over 17 amino acids. V was trimmed by 5 bases and J by 1 base, leaving 18 bases between them. The CDR3 spells CATSFRTAGTAKNIQYF. CDR3 in DNA: TGTGCCACCAGCTTTCGGACGGCGGGGACGGCCAAAAACATTCAGTACTTC.

This clonotype was observed a few times. The rearrangement joins TRBV3-1 to TRBJ2-1; D tentatively fits TRBD1 or TRBD2 (5 bases each). V was pared by 5 bases and J by 5 bases, with 19 bases between. CDR3 length: 16 amino acids. CDR1 is LGHDT, CDR2 YNNKEL, per germline (reference sequence). CDR3: CASSGRDRAHNNEQFF. In nucleotides, the CDR3 is TGTGCCAGCAGCGGCCGGGACCGAGCTCATAACAATGAGCAGTTCTTC.

The chain uses TRBV5-1 and TRBJ1-2, with TRBD1 matching 7 bases. With 0 bases clipped from V and 0 bases from J, the junction kept 14 bases outside the gene matches. CDR3 size: 19 residues. Germline CDR1 SGHRS, CDR2 YFSETQ. The CDR3: CASSLGATGTSLANYGYTF. The DNA for the CDR3 is TGCGCCAGCAGCTTGGGAGCGACAGGGACCAGCCTAGCTAACTATGGCTACACCTTC.

The rearrangement links TRBV5-1 to TRBJ2-3, with D possibly being TRBD2 (5 bases). There are 16 residues in the CDR3. The germline V gene has CDR1 SGHRS and CDR2 YFSETQ. Trimming removed 0 bases at V and 2 bases at J, with 13 bases between. CDR3 DNA: TGCGCCAGCAGCTTGGGGGCGGGCCACCTCACAGATACGCAGTATTTT. This gives the protein CASSLGAGHLTDTQYF.

This sequence joins TRBV27 and TRBJ2-6, with D hard to call. Germline V gene data show CDR1 as MNHEY and CDR2 as SMNVEV (reference sequence). The CDR3 contains 13 residues. The ends were cut back, 6 bases at V and 0 bases at J, with 3 bases in the middle. The CDR3: CASRASGANVLTF. The CDR3 nucleotides read TGTGCCAGCAGGGCCTCTGGGGCCAACGTCCTGACTTTC.